The 13 T cell receptor beta chains reported below all come from one sample, sequenced in a study of T-cell memory formation after mild COVID-19. MiXCR was run by TCRdb on the 5' RACE reads, yielding one entry per CDR3 protein. Here the sample spans about 340,000 distinct CDR3 sequences, approximately 12% being singletons. Sample: PBMCs or a T cell subset sorted from them (not recorded which). These receptors were collected from a man between 18 and 35 years old who had mild COVID-19 (a few samples of this study predate the infection). Cell type and time point are not known.

This rearrangement joins TRBV5-1 to TRBJ1-1; 8 bases are a match to TRBD1. V dropped 5 bases and J dropped 3; count of bases not matched to a gene: 9. This CDR3 spans 15 amino acids. The germline V gene has CDR1 SGHRS and CDR2 YFSETQ. For the CDR3, the DNA is TGCGCCAGCAGTAGACAGGGGATGGGTGACACTGAAGCTTTCTTT. The encoded protein is CASSRQGMGDTEAFF. Filled out from reference TRBV5-1 and TRBJ1-1, the complete variable domain reads KAGVTQTPRYLIKTRGQQVTLSCSPISGHRSVSWYQQTPGQGLQFLFEYFSETQRNKGNFPGRFSGRQFSNSRSEMNVSTLELGDSALYLCASSRQGMGDTEAFFGQGTRLTVV.

This clonotype was recorded many times. The chain couples TRBV6-5 to TRBJ1-2; 9 nucleotides agree with TRBD1. The trim removed 6 bases at V and 8 bases at J, leaving 7 bases unmatched. The CDR3 length is 13 residues. Looked up from germline, CDR1 is MNHEY and CDR2 is SVGAGI. The CDR3 region has the DNA TGTGCCAGCAGCTGGGACAGGGAAGGAGGCTACACCTTC. This gives the protein CASSWDREGGYTF.

This clonotype was detected many times. CDR3 loop: CASSLAGSGANVLTF. For the CDR3, the DNA is TGTGCCAGCAGCTTAGCCGGCTCTGGGGCCAACGTCCTGACTTTC. V usage is TRBV7-2 and J usage is TRBJ2-6; D unresolved. CDR3 length: 15 residues. Deletions cut 0 bases from V and 0 bases from J, with 3 bases between. Germline V CDR1 and CDR2: SGHTA, FQGNSA. The whole variable domain, remainder taken from reference TRBV7-2 and TRBJ2-6, is GAGVSQSPSNKVTEKGKDVELRCDPISGHTALYWYRQSLGQGLEFLIYFQGNSAPDKSGLPSDRFSAERTGGSVSTLTIQRTQQEDSAVYLCASSLAGSGANVLTFGAGSRLTVL.

This clonotype was counted a few times. The rearrangement links TRBV20-1 to TRBJ2-1; 11 nucleotides align to TRBD2. J gave up 4 bases and V 4 bases, and 6 bases lay outside the gene matches. The germline gives CDR1 DFQATT, CDR2 SNEGSKA (reference sequence). CDR3 length: 15 amino acids. CDR3: CSATGLAGSYNEQFF. In DNA, the CDR3 is TGCAGTGCTACTGGACTAGCGGGCTCATACAATGAGCAGTTCTTC.

This clonotype was seen at least ten times. CDR3 in DNA: TGCAGTGCTAGAGAGGGGAGGGGGGTCTCCTGGGATGAGCAGTTCTTC. It encodes CSAREGRGVSWDEQFF. The V and J genes are TRBV20-1 and TRBJ2-1; D is possibly TRBD2 (7 bases). CDR1 and CDR2 from the germline V gene are DFQATT and SNEGSKA (reference sequence). Trimming shortened V by 0 bases and J by 8 bases, and 20 bases separated the two germline ends. This CDR3 is built from 16 residues.

The genes are TRBV30 and TRBJ2-7; possibly TRBD1 or TRBD2 for D (5 bases each). Looked up from germline, CDR1 is GTSNPN and CDR2 is SVGIG (reference sequence). The length of the CDR3 is 14 residues. Deletions cut 4 bases from V and 2 bases from J, with 15 bases between. As DNA, the CDR3 is TGTGCCTGGACCTCCCGGGACGGGACCTACGAGCAGTACTTC. This codes for CAWTSRDGTYEQYF. The full variable domain, in which reference TRBV30 and TRBJ2-7 provide the parts outside the CDR3, is SQTIHQWPATLVQPVGSPLSLECTVEGTSNPNLYWYRQAAGRGLQLLFYSVGIGQISSEVPQNLSASRPQDRQFILSSKKLLLSDSGFYLCAWTSRDGTYEQYFGPGTRLTVT.

The rearrangement uses TRBV18 and TRBJ1-1; D not resolved. The germline CDR1 and CDR2 sequences are KGHSH and LQKENI. Trimming removed 5 bases at V and 0 bases at J, with 13 bases between. The CDR3 is 15 amino acids. CDR3 DNA sequence: TGTGCCAGCTCAAACTCCCGGACGGTGAACACTGAAGCTTTCTTT. The encoded protein is CASSNSRTVNTEAFF.

The rearrangement links TRBV5-1 to TRBJ1-1, with D possibly being TRBD1 (6 bases). The CDR3 loop spans 13 amino acids. The V end was cut by 4 bases, the J end by 7 bases, with 14 bases between. CDR1 is SGHRS, CDR2 YFSETQ, per germline. Written as DNA, the CDR3 is TGCGCCAGCAGCCTCGGACAGAATAATGAAGCTTTCTTT. It translates to CASSLGQNNEAFF. The full variable domain, in which reference TRBV5-1 and TRBJ1-1 provide the parts outside the CDR3, is KAGVTQTPRYLIKTRGQQVTLSCSPISGHRSVSWYQQTPGQGLQFLFEYFSETQRNKGNFPGRFSGRQFSNSRSEMNVSTLELGDSALYLCASSLGQNNEAFFGQGTRLTVV.

The J gene is TRBJ1-1, the V gene TRBV20-1; D is perhaps TRBD1 (5 bases). Trimming stripped 0 bases from V and 5 bases from J, with 16 bases between. The CDR3 extends over 15 amino acids. CDR1 and CDR2 (germline): DFQATT, SNEGSKA (reference sequence). The CDR3 nucleotides read TGCAGTGCTAGAGATTCCCGGGGGTGGCGGACTGAAGCTTTCTTT. It specifies CSARDSRGWRTEAFF.

This clonotype was recorded a few times. The chain links TRBV7-9 to TRBJ1-5; D gene ambiguous. With 1 base removed from V and 3 bases from J, the gap between germline ends came to 7 bases. CDR1 SEHNR and CDR2 FQNEAQ come from the germline V gene (reference sequence). The CDR3 contains 14 residues. The CDR3 sequence: CASSLGGNNQPQHF. CDR3 bases: TGTGCCAGCAGCTTAGGAGGGAACAATCAGCCCCAGCATTTT.

This chain joins TRBV20-1 and TRBJ2-6; D ambiguous. With 2 bases removed from V and 3 bases from J, the gap between germline ends came to 5 bases. The CDR3 loop spans 13 amino acids. CDR1 is DFQATT and CDR2 is SNEGSKA in the germline V gene (reference sequence). The CDR3 loop reads CSARPVGANVLTF. The DNA for the CDR3 is TGCAGTGCTAGACCCGTTGGGGCCAACGTCCTGACTTTC.

The chain employs TRBV2 and TRBJ2-7, with D unresolved. V was cut by 7 bases and J by 0 bases, with 13 bases left in between. The CDR3 is made up of 14 amino acids. Germline CDR1 SNHLY, CDR2 FYNNEI. The DNA for the CDR3 is TGTGCCAGCACGGGCAGAAGAAGCTCCTACGAGCAGTACTTC. Amino acids: CASTGRRSSYEQYF.

This clonotype was detected ten times or more. The chain carries TRBV5-1 and TRBJ2-2; tentatively, D is TRBD2 (6 bases). The CDR3 runs to 16 residues. Germline V gene lookup returns CDR1 SGHRS and CDR2 YFSETQ. Trimming removed 0 bases from V and 4 bases from J, with 13 bases in between. CDR3 loop: CASSLDGQLATGELFF. In nucleotides, the CDR3 is TGCGCCAGCAGCTTGGACGGACAACTAGCCACCGGGGAGCTGTTTTTT.